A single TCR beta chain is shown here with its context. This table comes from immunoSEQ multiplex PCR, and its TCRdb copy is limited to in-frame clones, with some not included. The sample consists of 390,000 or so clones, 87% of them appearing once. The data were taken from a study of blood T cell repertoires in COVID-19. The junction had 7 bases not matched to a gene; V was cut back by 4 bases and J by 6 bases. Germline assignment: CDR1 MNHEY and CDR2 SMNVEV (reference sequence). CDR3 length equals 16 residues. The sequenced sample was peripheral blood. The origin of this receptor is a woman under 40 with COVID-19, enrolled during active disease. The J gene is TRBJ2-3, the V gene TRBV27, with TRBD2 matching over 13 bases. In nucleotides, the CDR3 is TGTGCCAGCAGTTCCTTTGGACTAGCGGGAGCGGATACGCAGTATTTT. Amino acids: CASSSFGLAGADTQYF.